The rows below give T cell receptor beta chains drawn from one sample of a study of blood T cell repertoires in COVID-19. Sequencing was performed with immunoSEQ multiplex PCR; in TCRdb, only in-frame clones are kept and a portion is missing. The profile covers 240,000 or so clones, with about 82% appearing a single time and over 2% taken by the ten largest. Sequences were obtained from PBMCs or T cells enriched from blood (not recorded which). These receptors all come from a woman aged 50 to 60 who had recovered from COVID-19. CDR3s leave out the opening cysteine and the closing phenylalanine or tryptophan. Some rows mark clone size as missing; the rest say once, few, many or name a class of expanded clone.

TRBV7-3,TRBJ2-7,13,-,ASSLQGPVASEQY
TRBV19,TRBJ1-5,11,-,ASTPGRGQPQH
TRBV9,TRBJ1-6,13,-,ASSPPGPRGSPLH
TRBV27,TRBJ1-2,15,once,ASSLLTGLTEMDGYT
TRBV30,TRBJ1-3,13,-,AWSVGGTGGNTIY
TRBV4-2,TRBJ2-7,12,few,ASSHPGQTYEQY
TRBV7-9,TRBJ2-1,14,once,AKTALGTSSYNEQF
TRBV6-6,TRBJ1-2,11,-,ASSLEGWGGYT
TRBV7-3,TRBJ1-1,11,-,ASRETWNTEAF
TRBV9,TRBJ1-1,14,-,ASSVAGTAVNTEAF
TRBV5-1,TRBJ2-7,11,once,ASSFGDQDEQY
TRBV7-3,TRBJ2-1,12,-,ASSFRTGGNEQF
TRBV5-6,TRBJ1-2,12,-,ASSLGQGSYGYT
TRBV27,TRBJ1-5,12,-,ASRGQGYDQPQH
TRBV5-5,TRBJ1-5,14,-,ASSLSVRTGEQPQH